Reported below is one T cell receptor beta chain. CDR1 SGHNT and CDR2 YENEEA come from the germline V gene. This CDR3 has 14 amino acids. Unmatched junction bases numbered 2, after V lost 4 bases and J lost 4 bases. This entry belongs to a study of blood T cell repertoires in COVID-19. The overall study: There were acute and convalescent COVID-19 samples, and they came from the United States, Italy and Spain. Sample material is recorded as cDNA or gDNA derived from T cells, B-cell-depleted T cells, or PBMCs.

In the source study's methods: Nucleated cell counts were estimated from reference gene primer amplification. The protocol was immunoSEQ multiplex PCR, while the TCRdb copy is restricted to in-frame clones and leaves out a portion. The V and J calls and clone size were taken over from that table, and D and trimming were inferred from the DNA. This table has just over 95,000 clones, approximately 81% appearing once. The source of this sequence is a man in his 60s with acute or convalescent COVID-19. The chain links TRBV11-3 to TRBJ2-2; 8 nucleotides match TRBD1. The specimen sequenced was peripheral blood. The CDR3 sequence is CASSSQGGTGELFF. In DNA form, the CDR3 reads TGTGCCAGCAGCTCACAGGGGGGCACCGGGGAGCTGTTTTTT.